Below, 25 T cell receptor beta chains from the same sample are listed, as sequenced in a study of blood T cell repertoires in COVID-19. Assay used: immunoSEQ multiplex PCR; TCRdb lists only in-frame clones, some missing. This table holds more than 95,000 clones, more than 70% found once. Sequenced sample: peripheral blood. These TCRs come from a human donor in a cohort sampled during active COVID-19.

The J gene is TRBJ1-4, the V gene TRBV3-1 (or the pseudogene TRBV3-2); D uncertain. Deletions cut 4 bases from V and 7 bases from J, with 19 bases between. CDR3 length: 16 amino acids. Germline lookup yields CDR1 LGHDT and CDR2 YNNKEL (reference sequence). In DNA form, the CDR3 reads TGTGCCAGCAGCCCGAGTTTGTTCGGTCGTGGTGAAAAACTGTTTTTT. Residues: CASSPSLFGRGEKLFF.

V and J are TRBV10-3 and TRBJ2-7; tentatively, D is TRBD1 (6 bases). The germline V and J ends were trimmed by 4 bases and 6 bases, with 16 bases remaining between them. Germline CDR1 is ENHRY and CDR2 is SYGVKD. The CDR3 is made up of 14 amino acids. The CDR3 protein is CAISVRQEASEQYF. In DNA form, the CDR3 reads TGTGCCATCAGTGTGCGACAGGAGGCTAGCGAGCAGTACTTC.

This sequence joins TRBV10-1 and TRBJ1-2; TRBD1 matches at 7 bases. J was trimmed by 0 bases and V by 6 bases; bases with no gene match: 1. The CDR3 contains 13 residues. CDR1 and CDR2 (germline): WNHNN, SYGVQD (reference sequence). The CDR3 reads CASSGQANYGYTF. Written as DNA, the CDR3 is TGCGCCAGCAGCGGACAGGCTAACTATGGCTACACCTTC.

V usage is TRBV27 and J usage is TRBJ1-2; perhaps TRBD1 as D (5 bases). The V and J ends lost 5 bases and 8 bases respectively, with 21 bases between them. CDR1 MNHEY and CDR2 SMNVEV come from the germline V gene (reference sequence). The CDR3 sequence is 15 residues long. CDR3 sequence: CASSPNRRTEGGYTF. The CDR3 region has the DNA TGTGCCAGCAGTCCGAACAGGCGGACGGAGGGGGGCTACACCTTC.

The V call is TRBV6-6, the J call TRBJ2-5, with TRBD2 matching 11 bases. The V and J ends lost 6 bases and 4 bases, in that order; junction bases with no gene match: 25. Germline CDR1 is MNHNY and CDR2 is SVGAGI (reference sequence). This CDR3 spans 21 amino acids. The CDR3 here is CASSAYYLQLAGEGRGETQYF. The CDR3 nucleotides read TGTGCCAGCAGCGCATATTACTTACAACTAGCGGGAGAGGGGAGGGGAGAGACCCAGTACTTC.

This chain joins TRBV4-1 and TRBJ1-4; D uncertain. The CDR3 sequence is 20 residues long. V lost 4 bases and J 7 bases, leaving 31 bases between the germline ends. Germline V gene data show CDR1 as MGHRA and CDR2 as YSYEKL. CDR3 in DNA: TGCGCCAGCAGCCGGCAAGTACCGAGTAGCTCTAGTGTAATTGCTGAAAAACTGTTTTTT. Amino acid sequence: CASSRQVPSSSSVIAEKLFF.

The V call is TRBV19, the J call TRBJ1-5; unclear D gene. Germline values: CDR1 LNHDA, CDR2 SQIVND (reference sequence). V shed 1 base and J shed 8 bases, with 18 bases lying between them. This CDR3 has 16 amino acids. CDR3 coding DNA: TGTGCCAGTAGTATAGTATTAGGTAGAGGAAGGAAGCCCCAGCATTTT. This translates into CASSIVLGRGRKPQHF.

The CDR3 sequence is CASSEFAGTMPQHF. Here the CDR3 DNA reads TGTGCCAGCAGTGAATTTGCAGGGACTATGCCCCAGCATTTT. The chain recombines TRBV6-1 with TRBJ1-5, with D tentatively TRBD1 (5 bases). V was pared by 2 bases and J by 9 bases, with 14 bases between. The CDR3 has 14 amino acids. Per germline, CDR1 MNHNS and CDR2 SASEGT.

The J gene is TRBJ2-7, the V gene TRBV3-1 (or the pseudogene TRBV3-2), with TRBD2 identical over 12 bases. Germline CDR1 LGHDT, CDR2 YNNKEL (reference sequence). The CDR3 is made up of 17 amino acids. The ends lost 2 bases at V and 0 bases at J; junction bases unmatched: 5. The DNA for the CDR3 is TGTGCCAGCAGCCAACGGACTAGCGGGACTTCCTCCTACGAGCAGTACTTC. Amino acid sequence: CASSQRTSGTSSYEQYF.

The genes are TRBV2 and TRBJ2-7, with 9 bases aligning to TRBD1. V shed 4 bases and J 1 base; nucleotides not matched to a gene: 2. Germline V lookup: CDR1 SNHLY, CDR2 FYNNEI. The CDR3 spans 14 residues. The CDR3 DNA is TGTGCCAGCAGTGGAGGGACAGGGTCCTACGAGCAGTACTTC. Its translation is CASSGGTGSYEQYF. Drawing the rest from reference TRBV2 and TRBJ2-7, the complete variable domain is EPEVTQTPSHQVTQMGQEVILRCVPISNHLYFYWYRQILGQKVEFLVSFYNNEISEKSEIFDDQFSVERPDGSNFTLKIRSTKLEDSAMYFCASSGGTGSYEQYFGPGTRLTVT.

CDR3 in DNA: TGCGCCAGCAGCCTAGTCACTAGCGGGAGTGCCTACGAGCAGTACTTC. Its translation is CASSLVTSGSAYEQYF. This rearrangement joins TRBV10-2 to TRBJ2-7, with TRBD2 matching 11 bases. Germline CDR1 WSHSY, CDR2 SAAADI. Trimming took 6 bases from V and 2 from J; bases not matched to a gene: 9. The CDR3 spans 16 residues.

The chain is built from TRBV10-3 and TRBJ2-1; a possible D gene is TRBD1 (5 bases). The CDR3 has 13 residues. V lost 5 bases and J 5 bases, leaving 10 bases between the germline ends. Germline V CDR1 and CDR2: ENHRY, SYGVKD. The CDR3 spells CAISPLGDNEQFF. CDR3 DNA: TGTGCCATCAGTCCCCTAGGGGACAATGAGCAGTTCTTC.

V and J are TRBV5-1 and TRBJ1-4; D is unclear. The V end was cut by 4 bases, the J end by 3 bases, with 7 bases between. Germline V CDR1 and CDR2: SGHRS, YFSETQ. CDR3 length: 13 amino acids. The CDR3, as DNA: TGCGCCAGCAGCCGGGAGCCTAATGAAAAACTGTTTTTT. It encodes CASSREPNEKLFF.

CDR3 sequence: CASSFPGGLGYTF. CDR3 coding DNA: TGTGCCAGCAGCTTTCCGGGGGGACTTGGCTACACCTTC. The chain joins TRBV7-9 to TRBJ1-2, with D possibly TRBD1 on 5 matching bases. This CDR3 contains 13 residues. V lost 3 bases and J 7 bases, leaving 12 bases between the germline ends. Per the germline V gene, CDR1 is SEHNR and CDR2 is FQNEAQ (reference sequence).

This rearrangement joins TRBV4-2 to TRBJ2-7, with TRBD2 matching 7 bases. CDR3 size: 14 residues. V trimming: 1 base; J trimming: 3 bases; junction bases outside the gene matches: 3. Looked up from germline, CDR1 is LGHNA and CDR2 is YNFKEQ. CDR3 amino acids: CASSQAASGYEQYF. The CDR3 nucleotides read TGTGCCAGCAGCCAAGCGGCTAGCGGCTACGAGCAGTACTTC.

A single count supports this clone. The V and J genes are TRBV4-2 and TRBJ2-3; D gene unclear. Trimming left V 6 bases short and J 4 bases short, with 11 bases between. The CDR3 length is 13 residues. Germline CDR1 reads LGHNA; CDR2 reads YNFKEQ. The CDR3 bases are TGTGCCAGCAGTCCCGGGTTCTCAGATACGCAGTATTTT. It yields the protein CASSPGFSDTQYF.

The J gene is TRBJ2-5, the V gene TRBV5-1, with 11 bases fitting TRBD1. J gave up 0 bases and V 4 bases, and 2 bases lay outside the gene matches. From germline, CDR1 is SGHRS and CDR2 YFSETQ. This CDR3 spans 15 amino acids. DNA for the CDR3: TGCGCCAGCAGCCGGGACAGGGGGTACCAAGAGACCCAGTACTTC. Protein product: CASSRDRGYQETQYF.

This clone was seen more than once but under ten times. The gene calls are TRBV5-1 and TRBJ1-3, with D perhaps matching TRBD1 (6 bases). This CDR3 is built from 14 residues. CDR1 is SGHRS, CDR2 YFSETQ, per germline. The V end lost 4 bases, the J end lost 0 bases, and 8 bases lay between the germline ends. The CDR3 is CASSQGPSGNTIYF. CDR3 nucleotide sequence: TGCGCCAGCAGCCAGGGGCCCTCTGGAAACACCATATATTTT.

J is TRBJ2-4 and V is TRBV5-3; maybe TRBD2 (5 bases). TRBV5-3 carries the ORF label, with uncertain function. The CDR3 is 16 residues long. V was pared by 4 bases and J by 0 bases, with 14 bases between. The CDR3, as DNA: TGTGCCAGAAGCCAACCCCGGGGTCTAGCCAAAAACATTCAGTACTTC. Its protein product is CARSQPRGLAKNIQYF.

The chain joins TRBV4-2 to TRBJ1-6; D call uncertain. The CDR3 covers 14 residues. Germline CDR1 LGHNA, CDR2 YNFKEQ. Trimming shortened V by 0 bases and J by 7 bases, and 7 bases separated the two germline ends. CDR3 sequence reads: CASSQDLRNSPLHF. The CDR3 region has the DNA TGTGCCAGCAGCCAAGATCTTAGAAATTCACCCCTCCACTTT.

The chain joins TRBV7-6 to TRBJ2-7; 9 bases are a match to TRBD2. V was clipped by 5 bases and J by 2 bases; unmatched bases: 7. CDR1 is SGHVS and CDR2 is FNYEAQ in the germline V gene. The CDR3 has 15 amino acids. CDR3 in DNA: TGTGCCAGCAGCCCATATAGCGGGGGACCCTACGAGCAGTACTTC. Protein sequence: CASSPYSGGPYEQYF.

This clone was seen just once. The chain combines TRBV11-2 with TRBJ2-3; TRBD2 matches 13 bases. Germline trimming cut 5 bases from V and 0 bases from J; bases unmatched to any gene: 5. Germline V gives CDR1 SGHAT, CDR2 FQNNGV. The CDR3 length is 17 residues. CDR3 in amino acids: CASSASTSGRSTDTQYF. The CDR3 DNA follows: TGTGCCAGCAGCGCCTCGACTAGCGGGAGGAGCACAGATACGCAGTATTTT. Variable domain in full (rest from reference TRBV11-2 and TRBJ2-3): EAGVAQSPRYKIIEKRQSVAFWCNPISGHATLYWYQQILGQGPKLLIQFQNNGVVDDSQLPKDRFSAERLKGVDSTLKIQPAKLEDSAVYLCASSASTSGRSTDTQYFGPGTRLTVL.

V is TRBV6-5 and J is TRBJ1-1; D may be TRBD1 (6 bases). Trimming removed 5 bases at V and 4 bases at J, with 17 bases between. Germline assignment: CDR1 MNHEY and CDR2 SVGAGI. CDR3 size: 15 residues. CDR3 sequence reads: CASSQTGRRVTEAFF. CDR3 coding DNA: TGTGCCAGCAGTCAAACAGGGCGGCGGGTCACTGAAGCTTTCTTT.

The CDR3 loop reads CASSLAGTGSEAFF. In nucleotides, the CDR3 is TGCGCCAGCAGCTTGGCCGGGACAGGATCTGAAGCTTTCTTT. This sequence joins TRBV5-1 and TRBJ1-1; 8 bases line up with TRBD1. The trim removed 0 bases at V and 6 bases at J, leaving 4 bases unmatched. This CDR3 contains 14 residues. The V gene's germline CDR1 is SGHRS and CDR2 YFSETQ.

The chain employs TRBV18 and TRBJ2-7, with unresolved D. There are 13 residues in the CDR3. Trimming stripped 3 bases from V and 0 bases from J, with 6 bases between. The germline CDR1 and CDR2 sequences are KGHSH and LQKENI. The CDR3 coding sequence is TGTGCCAGCTCACCGGGCGACTCCTACGAGCAGTACTTC. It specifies CASSPGDSYEQYF. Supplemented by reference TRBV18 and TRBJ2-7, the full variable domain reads NAGVMQNPRHLVRRRGQEARLRCSPMKGHSHVYWYRQLPEEGLKFMVYLQKENIIDESGMPKERFSAEFPKEGPSILRIQQVVRGDSAAYFCASSPGDSYEQYFGPGTRLTVT.